This is a list of T cell receptor beta chains from one sample in a study of OX40 agonist ivuxolimab in advanced cancers. Using immunoSEQ multiplex PCR, the repertoire was profiled, and TCRdb retains in-frame clones only, with some absent. The table lists 60,000 to 80,000 clones, approximately 85% of them singletons. Here the sequenced sample was CD4+ or CD8+ T cells sorted from blood, taken in a trial of the OX40 agonist ivuxolimab. The receptors were gathered from an adult with an advanced solid tumor such as melanoma, head and neck, liver or kidney cancer. Both conserved end residues are part of each CDR3. A D gene is named only where the DNA matches it firmly. The size of a clone is reported for some rows only, either as once, few or many, or as a class for expanded clones.

v_gene,len,j_gene,abundance,d_gene,CDR3aa,CDR3nt
TRBV11-2,14,TRBJ1-2,-,-,CASSLGVANYGYTF,TGTGCCAGCAGCTTAGGCGTGGCTAACTATGGCTACACCTTC
TRBV27,14,TRBJ2-3,-,TRBD2,CASSWGGVGDTQYF,TGTGCCAGCAGCTGGGGGGGAGTGGGGGATACGCAGTATTTT
TRBV12-5,15,TRBJ2-5,-,TRBD2,CASGFSGSPRETQYF,TGTGCTAGTGGTTTTAGCGGGTCTCCCCGGGAGACCCAGTACTTC
TRBV2,17,TRBJ2-6,-,-,CASSVVLGSSGANVLTF,TGTGCCAGCAGTGTAGTTCTGGGCAGCTCTGGGGCCAACGTCCTGACTTTC
TRBV27,15,TRBJ2-7,-,TRBD2,CASSFGLAGAYEQYF,TGTGCCAGCAGTTTCGGACTAGCGGGAGCCTACGAGCAGTACTTC
TRBV5-6,14,TRBJ1-3,-,-,CASSLGQAGNTIYF,TGTGCCAGCAGCTTGGGCCAGGCTGGAAACACCATATATTTT
TRBV30,13,TRBJ1-5,-,-,CAWSVRGGRPQHF,TGTGCCTGGAGTGTACGGGGCGGGCGGCCCCAGCATTTT
TRBV30,15,TRBJ2-7,-,TRBD2,CAWRGPGGTAYEQYF,TGTGCCTGGAGGGGACCGGGGGGGACTGCCTACGAGCAGTACTTC
TRBV7-9,13,TRBJ1-1,-,-,CASSLEANTEAFF,TGTGCCAGCAGCTTAGAGGCGAACACTGAAGCTTTCTTT
TRBV6-6,13,TRBJ1-3,-,-,CASSYSDGNTIYF,TGTGCCAGCAGTTACTCAGACGGAAACACCATATATTTT
TRBV19,13,TRBJ1-5,-,TRBD1,CASRTGVNQPQHF,TGTGCCAGTAGGACAGGGGTAAATCAGCCCCAGCATTTT
TRBV2,15,TRBJ2-2,-,-,CASRHPLANTGELFF,TGTGCCAGCAGGCACCCGCTAGCGAACACCGGGGAGCTGTTTTTT
TRBV11-2,13,TRBJ2-3,-,-,CASSLERTDTQYF,TGTGCCAGCAGCTTAGAGCGGACAGATACGCAGTATTTT
TRBV27,13,TRBJ1-5,-,-,CASSVGGQQPQHF,TGTGCCAGCAGTGTGGGAGGGCAACAGCCCCAGCATTTT
TRBV14,17,TRBJ2-2,-,TRBD2,CASSQDWTSGNTGELFF,TGTGCCAGCAGCCAAGATTGGACTAGCGGAAACACCGGGGAGCTGTTTTTT
TRBV27,14,TRBJ2-1,-,-,CASSLVGLGNEQFF,TGTGCCAGCAGTTTGGTAGGTTTGGGCAATGAGCAGTTCTTC
TRBV23-1,14,TRBJ1-5,few,-,CASSQSTVLQPQHF,TGCGCCAGCAGTCAATCGACAGTTCTTCAGCCCCAGCATTTT
TRBV18,15,TRBJ2-6,once,-,CASSEQGTGANVLTF,TGTGCCAGCTCAGAACAGGGTACAGGGGCCAACGTCCTGACTTTC
TRBV9,15,TRBJ2-1,-,TRBD2,CASSRAGSGGLEQFF,TGTGCCAGCAGCCGAGCGGGATCCGGCGGGCTTGAGCAGTTCTTC
TRBV20-1,11,TRBJ2-1,-,-,CSASGDNEQFF,TGCAGTGCTAGTGGTGACAATGAGCAGTTCTTC
TRBV6-5,16,TRBJ1-1,once,TRBD1,CASSYVGTGRNTEAFF,TGTGCCAGCAGTTACGTTGGGACAGGGAGGAACACTGAAGCTTTCTTT
TRBV11-2,16,TRBJ1-6,-,TRBD1,CASSLVFRGHNSPLHF,TGTGCCAGCAGCTTAGTATTCAGGGGGCATAATTCACCCCTCCACTTT
TRBV7-2,12,TRBJ2-1,-,-,CASSSEAGEQFF,TGTGCCAGCAGCTCAGAGGCGGGTGAGCAGTTCTTC
TRBV7-2,14,TRBJ2-1,-,TRBD2,CASSLKAGLNEQFF,TGTGCCAGCAGCTTGAAAGCGGGGCTCAATGAGCAGTTCTTC
TRBV6-6,14,TRBJ2-7,-,-,CASINHATGYEQYF,TGTGCCAGCATCAACCATGCGACGGGCTACGAGCAGTACTTC
TRBV10-3,16,TRBJ2-3,-,TRBD1,CAISDGTGGGTDTQYF,TGTGCCATCAGTGATGGGACAGGGGGTGGCACAGATACGCAGTATTTT
TRBV19,13,TRBJ1-1,-,-,CASSIGRGTEAFF,TGTGCCAGTAGTATAGGCCGGGGGACTGAAGCTTTCTTT
TRBV7-3,16,TRBJ2-3,-,-,CASSLGIGSGTDTQYF,TGTGCCAGCAGCTTAGGGATAGGGAGTGGCACAGATACGCAGTATTTT
TRBV6-6,11,TRBJ1-2,-,TRBD1,CASRTGDGYTF,TGTGCCAGCAGGACAGGGGATGGCTACACCTTC
TRBV7-2,13,TRBJ2-5,-,-,CASSPMTPETQYF,TGTGCCAGCAGCCCCATGACCCCAGAGACCCAGTACTTC
TRBV2,15,TRBJ1-3,-,-,CASILDRRSGNTIYF,TGTGCCAGCATTCTTGACAGGCGCTCTGGAAACACCATATATTTT
TRBV7-8,13,TRBJ2-5,-,-,CASRWAQFETQYF,TGTGCCAGCAGATGGGCCCAGTTCGAGACCCAGTACTTC
TRBV7-9,17,TRBJ1-2,-,TRBD1,CASSQVFGTGNNYGYTF,TGTGCCAGCAGCCAAGTGTTCGGGACAGGGAATAACTATGGCTACACCTTC
TRBV27,16,TRBJ2-1,-,-,CASSFSVGEAYNEQFF,TGTGCCAGCAGTTTCTCGGTGGGGGAGGCCTACAATGAGCAGTTCTTC
TRBV9,16,TRBJ2-3,-,TRBD2,CASSVPGGGPRDTQYF,TGTGCCAGCAGCGTCCCTGGGGGAGGGCCTAGGGATACGCAGTATTTT